What follows describes a single TCR beta chain. The data are from a study of blood T cell repertoires in COVID-19. Study details: The origin of the acute and convalescent COVID-19 samples was the United States, Italy and Spain. The analysed material was cDNA or gDNA that came from T cells, B-cell-depleted T cells, or PBMCs.

After removal of 6 bases from V and 1 base from J, the junction contained 14 bases not matched to a gene. The CDR3 sequence is 17 residues long. Germline values: CDR1 MDHEN, CDR2 SYDVKM. Authors' methods: The authors estimated nucleated cell counts from reference gene primer amplification. Assay used: immunoSEQ multiplex PCR; TCRdb lists only in-frame clones, some missing. D and trimming come from the DNA, and the V and J calls and clone size come from that table. The sample has 200,000 to 300,000 clones, about 85% seen once; the top ten hold under 5.5%. The chain recombines TRBV28 with TRBJ1-1, with 7 bases identical to TRBD1. Sample: peripheral blood. The TCR sequence derives from a man between 60 and 75 years old with acute or convalescent COVID-19. The CDR3 DNA is TGTGCCAGCAGAATTGGGGGGACAGTAGGGAAGAACACTGAAGCTTTCTTT. It is translated as CASRIGGTVGKNTEAFF.